This T cell receptor (beta chain) was found in a study of blood T cell repertoires in COVID-19. Here immunoSEQ multiplex PCR was the method, and the copy in TCRdb shows in-frame clones only, minus some. Of roughly 380,000 clones listed, 80% to 90% were seen once; the top ten hold approximately 1.2%. The CDR3 consists of 14 residues. Germline CDR1 reads ENHRY; CDR2 reads SYGVKD. The ends were cut back, 2 bases at V and 7 bases at J, with 12 bases in the middle. The receptor was derived from a man aged 25 to 45 who had recovered from COVID-19. The chain carries TRBV10-3 and TRBJ1-5; the D gene is possibly TRBD1 (6 bases). Material: PBMCs or T cells enriched from blood (not recorded which). CDR3 coding DNA: TGTGCCATCAGTGAGAGGGGGGGAGGACAGCCCCAGCATTTT. Its protein product is CAISERGGGQPQHF.